Listed here is a single T cell receptor (beta chain). Method: immunoSEQ multiplex PCR; TCRdb's copy keeps in-frame clones and lacks some. The table shows fewer than 25,000 clones, with about four fifths occurring only once. This sample was taken from a study of sequential checkpoint blockade in melanoma. Indicated treatment: randomized to nivolumab then ipilimumab (arm A) or the reverse (arm B). No patient had prior DNA-damaging chemotherapy. V lost 3 bases to trimming and J lost 6 bases, with 9 bases between them. The germline V gene has CDR1 SGHDT and CDR2 YYEEEE. There are 12 residues in the CDR3. This sequence was found in a human donor with melanoma. The chain has TRBV5-6 and TRBJ2-5; possibly TRBD2 for D (5 bases). The sequences come from CD8+ T cells sorted from blood (inferred from file names), collected from a patient given nivolumab and ipilimumab in sequence. In DNA form, the CDR3 reads TGTGCCAGCAGCTGGATCGGGAAGACCCAGTACTTC. Translated: CASSWIGKTQYF.